Each of the 25 T cell receptor beta chains below was sequenced from the same sample in a study of CD8+ T cells in alopecia areata. It was cDNA, reverse transcribed from extracted RNA, that served as the sequencing template. Data came from immunoSEQ multiplex PCR; TCRdb stores just in-frame clones and leaves some out. The repertoire consists of 100,000 to 150,000 clones, with roughly 50% occurring once and the leading ten covering 10%. Input material: NKG2D-low CD8+ T cells sorted from blood. These receptors were taken from a human donor with alopecia areata.

The chain combines TRBV7-9 with TRBJ2-1; D uncertain. Germline CDR1 is SEHNR and CDR2 is FQNEAQ (reference sequence). CDR3 length: 14 amino acids. Trimming removed 8 bases from V and 1 base from J, with 12 bases in between. CDR3 region: CASGPGLSYNEQFF. The CDR3 coding sequence is TGTGCCAGCGGGCCGGGCCTTTCCTACAATGAGCAGTTCTTC. The entire variable domain, with the rest obtained from reference TRBV7-9 and TRBJ2-1, is as follows: DTGVSQNPRHKITKRGQNVTFRCDPISEHNRLYWYRQTLGQGPEFLTYFQNEAQLEKSRLLSDRFSAERPKGSFSTLEIQRTEQGDSAMYLCASGPGLSYNEQFFGPGTRLTVL.

The chain uses TRBV27 and TRBJ2-7, with no clear D. CDR3 length equals 11 residues. CDR1 and CDR2 (germline): MNHEY, SMNVEV (reference sequence). V was shortened by 7 bases and J by 5 bases, with 9 bases between the two germline ends. CDR3 bases: TGTGCCAGCATCCTAGGCAACGAGCAGTACTTC. This gives the protein CASILGNEQYF.

The chain recombines TRBV29-1 with TRBJ1-2; 8 bases fit TRBD1. The V segment lost 4 bases and the J segment 5 bases; nucleotides outside the gene matches: 6. Germline V gene sequence: CDR1 SQVTM, CDR2 ANQGSEA. The CDR3 is 13 residues long. CDR3 amino acids: CSVVPGTGYGYTF. Here the CDR3 DNA reads TGCAGCGTTGTCCCCGGGACAGGTTATGGCTACACCTTC.

J is TRBJ1-2 and V is TRBV27, with D hard to call. The germline CDR1 and CDR2 sequences are MNHEY and SMNVEV (reference sequence). This CDR3 region has 12 residues. Trimming shortened V by 6 bases and J by 0 bases, and 5 bases separated the two germline ends. CDR3 loop: CASSGSNYGYTF. The CDR3 nucleotides read TGTGCCAGCAGCGGCTCTAACTATGGCTACACCTTC.

This chain joins TRBV6-5 and TRBJ2-1, with TRBD1 matching over 7 bases. CDR1 is MNHEY, CDR2 SVGAGI, per germline. There are 15 residues in the CDR3. The J segment lost 3 bases and the V segment lost 6 bases, leaving 8 bases of the junction unmatched. The CDR3 protein is CASSSGTEIYNEQFF. The CDR3, as DNA: TGTGCCAGCAGCTCCGGGACAGAGATCTACAATGAGCAGTTCTTC.

The chain carries TRBV29-1 and TRBJ2-1; possible D gene TRBD1, 6 bases. The length of the CDR3 is 12 residues. V lost 2 bases, J lost 10 bases, and 12 bases lay in between. Germline CDR1 reads SQVTM; CDR2 reads ANQGSEA. CDR3 amino acids: CSVEQQGREQFF. The DNA of the CDR3 is TGCAGCGTTGAACAACAGGGCAGGGAGCAGTTCTTC.

In its sample, this clone was seen a few times. J is TRBJ1-1 and V is TRBV11-2; D not certain. Germline V CDR1 and CDR2: SGHAT, FQNNGV. V lost 1 base and J lost 4, with 7 bases in between. CDR3 length: 13 amino acids. CDR3 protein: CASSLGEGTEAFF. The CDR3 DNA is TGTGCCAGCAGCTTAGGTGAGGGCACTGAAGCTTTCTTT.

CDR3 DNA sequence: TGTGCCAGCAGCTATAGTACGGACAGGGGCTATGGCTACACCTTC. Its translation: CASSYSTDRGYGYTF. The chain joins TRBV6-5 to TRBJ1-2; the match to TRBD1 covers 9 bases. Trimming cost V 6 bases and J 4 bases; bases outside gene matches: 9. Per the germline V gene, CDR1 is MNHEY and CDR2 is SVGAGI. The CDR3 has 15 amino acids.

This clone was seen only once. The V and J genes are TRBV30 and TRBJ2-2; 7 bases map to TRBD1. This CDR3 is built from 15 residues. J was trimmed by 4 bases and V by 4 bases; bases with no gene match: 9. CDR1 is GTSNPN and CDR2 is SVGIG in the germline V gene (reference sequence). CDR3 DNA sequence: TGTGCCTGGACACAGGGACAGACGGGCACCGGGGAGCTGTTTTTT. The encoded protein is CAWTQGQTGTGELFF.

This clone was seen more than once but under ten times. This rearrangement joins TRBV6-5 to TRBJ2-5; TRBD2 matches 7 bases. This CDR3 region has 15 residues. Germline lookup yields CDR1 MNHEY and CDR2 SVGAGI. J lost 5 bases, V lost 0 bases, and 6 bases had no gene match. As DNA, the CDR3 is TGTGCCAGCAGTTACTCCGAGGGAGGGTCGGAGACCCAGTACTTC. Its protein product is CASSYSEGGSETQYF.

The chain recombines TRBV2 with TRBJ2-5; 8 positions agree with TRBD1. With 2 bases clipped from V and 4 bases from J, the junction kept 6 bases outside the gene matches. Germline loops: CDR1 SNHLY, CDR2 FYNNEI. This CDR3 spans 15 amino acids. CDR3 coding DNA: TGTGCCAGCAGTGAAAACGCAGGGGGCAGAGAGACCCAGTACTTC. Protein product: CASSENAGGRETQYF.

The chain couples TRBV2 to TRBJ2-5, with 10 bases lining up with TRBD2. Per the germline V gene, CDR1 is SNHLY and CDR2 is FYNNEI. CDR3 size: 13 residues. With V trimmed by 6 bases and J by 5 bases, 3 bases remained unmatched. DNA for the CDR3: TGTGCCAGCAGAGAGACTAGCGGGGAGACCCAGTACTTC. It yields the protein CASRETSGETQYF.

The V call is TRBV27, the J call TRBJ1-1; D is perhaps TRBD1 (5 bases). CDR1 is MNHEY, CDR2 SMNVEV, per germline (reference sequence). The length of the CDR3 is 17 residues. V gave up 2 bases and J gave up 1 base, with 17 bases separating them. The CDR3 is CASSLTLIGEGNTEAFF. DNA for the CDR3: TGTGCCAGCAGTTTAACGCTTATAGGGGAGGGGAACACTGAAGCTTTCTTT.

In DNA, the CDR3 is TGCAGCGTAGGTGGTGATACCGGGGAGCTGTTTTTT. Translating it yields CSVGGDTGELFF. V usage is TRBV29-1 and J usage is TRBJ2-2; D unclear. Germline V gene lookup returns CDR1 SQVTM and CDR2 ANQGSEA. V shed 6 bases and J shed 5 bases, with 10 bases lying between them. CDR3 length equals 12 residues.

The V and J genes are TRBV10-3 and TRBJ2-5; D might be TRBD2 (5 bases). Germline lookup yields CDR1 ENHRY and CDR2 SYGVKD. V was trimmed by 0 bases and J by 0 bases, leaving 14 bases between them. The CDR3 runs to 17 residues. CDR3 amino acids: CAISESPGTGYQETQYF. The CDR3, as DNA: TGTGCCATCAGTGAGTCCCCGGGAACGGGGTACCAAGAGACCCAGTACTTC.

Only a few counts were recorded for this clone. The genes are TRBV5-6 and TRBJ2-3; D gene uncertain. The CDR3 is made up of 14 amino acids. V was clipped by 0 bases and J by 1 base, with 6 bases between them. In germline, CDR1 is SGHDT, CDR2 YYEEEE. CDR3 protein: CASSLEARTDTQYF. The CDR3 DNA is TGTGCCAGCAGCTTGGAGGCTCGCACAGATACGCAGTATTTT. Looking up the rest from reference TRBV5-6 and TRBJ2-3 gives the full variable domain: DAGVTQSPTHLIKTRGQQVTLRCSPKSGHDTVSWYQQALGQGPQFIFQYYEEEERQRGNFPDRFSGHQFPNYSSELNVNALLLGDSALYLCASSLEARTDTQYFGPGTRLTVL.

The chain recombines TRBV4-1 with TRBJ1-1, with D possibly matching TRBD1 (5 bases). Trimming left V 4 bases short and J 6 bases short, with 18 bases between. CDR3 length: 15 amino acids. The germline V gene encodes CDR1 MGHRA and CDR2 YSYEKL. CDR3 region: CASSPGLGAGAEAFF. CDR3 coding DNA: TGCGCCAGCAGCCCGGGTCTCGGGGCAGGTGCTGAAGCTTTCTTT.

This chain joins TRBV5-6 and TRBJ1-5, with a tentative D call TRBD1 (5 bases). Germline lookup yields CDR1 SGHDT and CDR2 YYEEEE. Between the trimmed V and J ends, which lost 1 base and 3 bases, there was a span of 14 bases. CDR3 length: 16 amino acids. CDR3 loop: CASSLWAGFYNQPQHF. DNA for the CDR3: TGTGCCAGCAGCTTGTGGGCAGGGTTTTACAATCAGCCCCAGCATTTT.

The chain combines TRBV5-1 with TRBJ1-1, with D uncertain. V dropped 0 bases and J dropped 3 bases, with 6 bases sitting between them. Germline V gene sequence: CDR1 SGHRS, CDR2 YFSETQ. This CDR3 comprises 13 residues. CDR3 loop: CASSLEEDTEAFF. In DNA form, the CDR3 reads TGCGCCAGCAGCTTGGAAGAGGACACTGAAGCTTTCTTT.

V gene TRBV5-6 combines with J gene TRBJ2-7; D perhaps matches TRBD2 (5 bases). The CDR3 sequence is 14 residues long. V lost 4 bases and J 0 bases, leaving 11 bases between the germline ends. In germline, CDR1 is SGHDT, CDR2 YYEEEE. The CDR3, as DNA: TGTGCCAGCAGCACGTACGGGAACTCCTACGAGCAGTACTTC. Amino acid sequence: CASSTYGNSYEQYF.

A few counts support this clone. The chain is built from TRBV29-1 and TRBJ2-7; D assignment may be TRBD1 or TRBD2 (5 bases each). The CDR3 runs to 18 residues. Between the trimmed V and J ends, which lost 1 base and 4 bases, there was a span of 26 bases. Per germline, CDR1 SQVTM and CDR2 ANQGSEA. The CDR3 reads CSVEGPSPGTDLGYEQYF. In DNA, the CDR3 is TGCAGCGTTGAAGGCCCCTCCCCAGGGACGGATTTAGGTTACGAGCAGTACTTC.

V and J are TRBV25-1 and TRBJ1-4; D unresolved. In germline, CDR1 is MGHDK, CDR2 SYGVNS. The CDR3 sequence is 11 residues long. Between the trimmed V and J ends, which lost 2 bases and 8 bases, there was a span of 3 bases. CDR3 nucleotide sequence: TGTGCCAGCAGTGAAGTCGAAAAACTGTTTTTT. Amino acid sequence: CASSEVEKLFF.

The J gene is TRBJ1-2, the V gene TRBV27, with D perhaps TRBD1 (5 bases). Trimming cost V 2 bases and J 4 bases, with 8 bases left between them. The CDR3 length is 13 residues. Germline values: CDR1 MNHEY, CDR2 SMNVEV (reference sequence). The CDR3 coding sequence is TGTGCCAGCAGTTTAGCCGGGGCCTATGGCTACACCTTC. Its translation is CASSLAGAYGYTF.

V and J are TRBV23-1 and TRBJ2-1; a possible D gene is TRBD2 (5 bases). TRBV23-1 is labeled an ORF, and its function is uncertain. V was pared by 4 bases and J by 4 bases, with 11 bases between. This CDR3 is built from 14 residues. The CDR3: CASSPRGLYNEQFF. For the CDR3, the DNA is TGCGCCAGCAGTCCCCGCGGGCTATACAATGAGCAGTTCTTC.

This clone showed up just a few times. This chain links TRBV2 with TRBJ2-1; no definite D call. Germline CDR1 reads SNHLY; CDR2 reads FYNNEI. V was trimmed by 4 bases and J by 7 bases, leaving 8 bases between them. The CDR3 is 12 residues long. The CDR3 region has the DNA TGTGCCAGCAGTGGGTCGATAAATGAGCAGTTCTTC. Protein sequence: CASSGSINEQFF. Complete variable domain (other parts from reference TRBV2 and TRBJ2-1): EPEVTQTPSHQVTQMGQEVILRCVPISNHLYFYWYRQILGQKVEFLVSFYNNEISEKSEIFDDQFSVERPDGSNFTLKIRSTKLEDSAMYFCASSGSINEQFFGPGTRLTVL.